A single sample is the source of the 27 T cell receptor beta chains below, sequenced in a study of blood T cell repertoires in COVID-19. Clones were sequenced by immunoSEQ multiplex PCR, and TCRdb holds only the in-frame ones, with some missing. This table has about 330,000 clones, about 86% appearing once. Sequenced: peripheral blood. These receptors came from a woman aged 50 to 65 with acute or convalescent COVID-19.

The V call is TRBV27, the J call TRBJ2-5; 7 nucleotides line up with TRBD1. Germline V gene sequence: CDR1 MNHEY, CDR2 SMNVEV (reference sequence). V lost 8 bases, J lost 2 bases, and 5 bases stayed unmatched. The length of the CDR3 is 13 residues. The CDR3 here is CASPRQGQETQYF. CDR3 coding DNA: TGTGCCAGCCCCAGACAGGGTCAAGAGACCCAGTACTTC.

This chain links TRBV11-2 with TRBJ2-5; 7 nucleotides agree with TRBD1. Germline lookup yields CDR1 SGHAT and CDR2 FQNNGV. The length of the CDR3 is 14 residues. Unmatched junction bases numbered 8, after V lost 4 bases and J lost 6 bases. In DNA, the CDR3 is TGTGCCAGCAGCTCAGTCAGGGGGAGCCAGACCCAGTACTTC. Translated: CASSSVRGSQTQYF.

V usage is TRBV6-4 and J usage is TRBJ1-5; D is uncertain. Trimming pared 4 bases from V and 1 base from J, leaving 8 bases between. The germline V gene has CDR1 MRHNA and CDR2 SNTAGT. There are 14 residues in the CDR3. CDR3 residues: CASSGRKSNQPQHF. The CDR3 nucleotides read TGTGCCAGCAGTGGGCGGAAGAGCAATCAGCCCCAGCATTTT.

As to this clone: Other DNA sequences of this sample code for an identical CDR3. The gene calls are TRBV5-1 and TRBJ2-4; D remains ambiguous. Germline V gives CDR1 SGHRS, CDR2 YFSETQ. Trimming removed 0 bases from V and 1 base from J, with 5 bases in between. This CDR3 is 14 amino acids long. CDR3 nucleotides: TGCGCCAGCAGCTTGGGAGCGGCCAAAAACATTCAGTACTTC. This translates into CASSLGAAKNIQYF.

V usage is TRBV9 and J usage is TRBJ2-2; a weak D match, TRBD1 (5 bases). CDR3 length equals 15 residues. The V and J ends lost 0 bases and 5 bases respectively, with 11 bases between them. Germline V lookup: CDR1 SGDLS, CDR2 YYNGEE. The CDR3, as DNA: TGTGCCAGCAGCGTAGCCTCAGGGTTTACCGGGGAGCTGTTTTTT. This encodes CASSVASGFTGELFF.

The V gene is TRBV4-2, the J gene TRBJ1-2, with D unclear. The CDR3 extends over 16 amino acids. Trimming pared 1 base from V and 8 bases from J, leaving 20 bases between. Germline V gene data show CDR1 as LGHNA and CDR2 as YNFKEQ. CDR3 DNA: TGTGCCAGCAGCCAAGTCGGAGGGTTCTCGCCTCGCGGCTACACCTTC. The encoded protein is CASSQVGGFSPRGYTF.

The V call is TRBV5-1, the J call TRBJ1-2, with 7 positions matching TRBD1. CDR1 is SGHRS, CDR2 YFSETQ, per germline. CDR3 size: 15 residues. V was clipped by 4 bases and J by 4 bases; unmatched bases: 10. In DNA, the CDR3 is TGCGCCAGCAGCCCCCCGCCGGGACAGTTCTATGGCTACACCTTC. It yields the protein CASSPPPGQFYGYTF.

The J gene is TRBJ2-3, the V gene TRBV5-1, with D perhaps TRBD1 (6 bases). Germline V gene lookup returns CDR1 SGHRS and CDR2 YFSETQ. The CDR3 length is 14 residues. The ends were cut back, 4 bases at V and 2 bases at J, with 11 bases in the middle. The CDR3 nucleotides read TGCGCCAGCAGCCCCGGGACAACCACAGATACGCAGTATTTT. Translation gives CASSPGTTTDTQYF.

The CDR3 nucleotides are TGTGCCAGCTCACCATTACAGGTTCCGAACACCGGGGAGCTGTTTTTT. Protein product: CASSPLQVPNTGELFF. The chain joins TRBV18 to TRBJ2-2; D is possibly TRBD1 (5 bases). CDR3 length equals 16 residues. V lost 2 bases and J lost 0, with 10 bases in between. Germline lookup yields CDR1 KGHSH and CDR2 LQKENI.

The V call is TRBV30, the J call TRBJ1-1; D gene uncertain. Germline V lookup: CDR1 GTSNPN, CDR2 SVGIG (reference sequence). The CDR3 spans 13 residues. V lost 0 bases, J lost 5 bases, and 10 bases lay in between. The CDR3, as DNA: TGTGCCTGGAGTGTTCTTTCCGGGACTGAAGCTTTCTTT. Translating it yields CAWSVLSGTEAFF. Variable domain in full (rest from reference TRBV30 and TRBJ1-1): SQTIHQWPATLVQPVGSPLSLECTVEGTSNPNLYWYRQAAGRGLQLLFYSVGIGQISSEVPQNLSASRPQDRQFILSSKKLLLSDSGFYLCAWSVLSGTEAFFGQGTRLTVV.

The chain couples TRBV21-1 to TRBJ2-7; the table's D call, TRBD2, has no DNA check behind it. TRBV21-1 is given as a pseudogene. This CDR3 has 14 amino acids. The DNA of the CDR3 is TGTGCCAGCAGCAAAGAGGAGAGTTCCTACGAGCAGTACGTC. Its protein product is CASSKEESSYEQYV.

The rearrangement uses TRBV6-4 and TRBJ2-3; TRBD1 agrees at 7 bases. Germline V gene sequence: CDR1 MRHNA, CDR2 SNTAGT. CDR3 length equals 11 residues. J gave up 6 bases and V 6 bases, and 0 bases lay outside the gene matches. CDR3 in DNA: TGTGCCAGCAGGACAGGGGATACGCAGTATTTT. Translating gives CASRTGDTQYF.

The CDR3 protein is CASSFRDRHYEQYF. CDR3 sequence (DNA): TGTGCCAGCAGCTTCCGGGACAGACACTACGAGCAGTACTTC. This chain links TRBV7-9 with TRBJ2-7; 7 nucleotides align to TRBD1. With V trimmed by 3 bases and J by 3 bases, 5 bases remained unmatched. The CDR3 covers 14 residues. The germline V gene encodes CDR1 SEHNR and CDR2 FQNEAQ (reference sequence).

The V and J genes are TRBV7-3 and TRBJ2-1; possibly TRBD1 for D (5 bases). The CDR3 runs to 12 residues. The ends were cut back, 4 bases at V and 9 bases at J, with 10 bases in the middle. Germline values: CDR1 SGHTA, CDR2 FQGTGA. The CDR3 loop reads CASSSSRGEQFF. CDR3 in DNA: TGTGCCAGCAGCTCATCTAGGGGTGAGCAGTTCTTC. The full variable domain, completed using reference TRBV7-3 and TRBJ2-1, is GAGVSQTPSNKVTEKGKYVELRCDPISGHTALYWYRQSLGQGPEFLIYFQGTGAADDSGLPNDRFFAVRPEGSVSTLKIQRTERGDSAVYLCASSSSRGEQFFGPGTRLTVL.

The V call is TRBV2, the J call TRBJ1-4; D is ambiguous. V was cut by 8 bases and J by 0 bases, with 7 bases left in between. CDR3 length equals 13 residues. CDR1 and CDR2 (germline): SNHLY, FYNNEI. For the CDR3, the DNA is TGTGCCAGCCAGTATGCAACTAATGAAAAACTGTTTTTT. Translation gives CASQYATNEKLFF.

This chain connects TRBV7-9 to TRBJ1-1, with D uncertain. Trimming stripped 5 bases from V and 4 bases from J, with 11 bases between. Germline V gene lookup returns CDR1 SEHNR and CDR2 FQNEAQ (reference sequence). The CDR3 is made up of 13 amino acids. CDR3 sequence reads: CASSPVSGTEAFF. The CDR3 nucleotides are TGTGCCAGCAGCCCAGTTTCTGGCACTGAAGCTTTCTTT.

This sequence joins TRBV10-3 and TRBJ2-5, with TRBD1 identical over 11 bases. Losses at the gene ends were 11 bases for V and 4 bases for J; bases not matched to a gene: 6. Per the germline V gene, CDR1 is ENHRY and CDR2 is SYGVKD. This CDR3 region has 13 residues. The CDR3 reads CAARTGGVETQYF. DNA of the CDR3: TGTGCCGCCCGGACAGGGGGCGTAGAGACCCAGTACTTC.

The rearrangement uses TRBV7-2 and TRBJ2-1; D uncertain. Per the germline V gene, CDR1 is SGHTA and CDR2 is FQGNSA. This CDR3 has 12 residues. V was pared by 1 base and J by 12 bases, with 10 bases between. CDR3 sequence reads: CASSLGAGRQFF. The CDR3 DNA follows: TGTGCCAGCAGCTTAGGGGCAGGTAGGCAGTTCTTC. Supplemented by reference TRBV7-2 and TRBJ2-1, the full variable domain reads GAGVSQSPSNKVTEKGKDVELRCDPISGHTALYWYRQSLGQGLEFLIYFQGNSAPDKSGLPSDRFSAERTGGSVSTLTIQRTQQEDSAVYLCASSLGAGRQFFGPGTRLTVL.

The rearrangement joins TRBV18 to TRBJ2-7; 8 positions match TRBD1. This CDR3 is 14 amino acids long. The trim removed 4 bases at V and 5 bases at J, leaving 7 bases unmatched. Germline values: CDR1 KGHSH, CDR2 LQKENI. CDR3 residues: CASSQGTGNHEQYF. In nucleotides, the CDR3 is TGTGCCAGCTCACAAGGGACAGGCAATCACGAGCAGTACTTC.

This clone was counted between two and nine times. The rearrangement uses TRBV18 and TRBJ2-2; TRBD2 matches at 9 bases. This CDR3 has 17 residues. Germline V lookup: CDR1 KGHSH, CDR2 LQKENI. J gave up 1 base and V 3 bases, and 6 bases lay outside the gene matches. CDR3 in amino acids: CASSPFRTSENTGELFF. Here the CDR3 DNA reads TGTGCCAGCTCACCCTTCCGGACTAGCGAGAACACCGGGGAGCTGTTTTTT.

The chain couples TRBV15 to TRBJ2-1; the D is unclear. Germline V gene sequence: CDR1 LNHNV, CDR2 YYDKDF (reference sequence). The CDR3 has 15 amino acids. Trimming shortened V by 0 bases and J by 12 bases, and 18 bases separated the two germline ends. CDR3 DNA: TGTGCCACCAGCAGAGAGAGGTCCGCTACTTCGGGGCAGTTCTTC. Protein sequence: CATSRERSATSGQFF.

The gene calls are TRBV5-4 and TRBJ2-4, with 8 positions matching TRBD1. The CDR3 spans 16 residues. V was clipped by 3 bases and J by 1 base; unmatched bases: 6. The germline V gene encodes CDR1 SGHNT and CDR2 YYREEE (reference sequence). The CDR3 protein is CASSSQGAEAKNIQYF. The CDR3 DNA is TGTGCCAGCAGCTCCCAGGGGGCGGAGGCCAAAAACATTCAGTACTTC.

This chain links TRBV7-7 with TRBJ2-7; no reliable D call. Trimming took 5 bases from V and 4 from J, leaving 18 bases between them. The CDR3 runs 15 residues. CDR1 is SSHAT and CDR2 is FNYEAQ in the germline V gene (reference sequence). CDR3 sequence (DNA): TGTGCCAGCAGCCACCCGTGGTCTAACCCGTACGAGCAGTACTTC. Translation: CASSHPWSNPYEQYF. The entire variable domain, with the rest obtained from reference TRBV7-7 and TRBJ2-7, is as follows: GAGVSQSPRYKVTKRGQDVTLRCDPISSHATLYWYQQALGQGPEFLTYFNYEAQPDKSGLPSDRFSAERPEGSISTLTIQRTEQRDSAMYRCASSHPWSNPYEQYFGPGTRLTVT.

CDR3 region: CASSLGGQPQHF. The CDR3 DNA is TGTGCCAGCAGCTTAGGAGGACAGCCCCAGCATTTT. The chain employs TRBV7-2 and TRBJ1-5, with D unclear. The ends were cut back, 1 base at V and 7 bases at J, with 5 bases in the middle. Per the germline V gene, CDR1 is SGHTA and CDR2 is FQGNSA. The length of the CDR3 is 12 residues.

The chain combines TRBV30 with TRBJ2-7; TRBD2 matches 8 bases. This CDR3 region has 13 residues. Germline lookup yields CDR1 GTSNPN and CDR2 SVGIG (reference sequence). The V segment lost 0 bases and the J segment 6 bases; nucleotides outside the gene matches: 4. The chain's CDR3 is CAWSVLADSEQYF. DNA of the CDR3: TGTGCCTGGAGTGTACTAGCGGATAGCGAGCAGTACTTC. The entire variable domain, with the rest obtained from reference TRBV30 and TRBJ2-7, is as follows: SQTIHQWPATLVQPVGSPLSLECTVEGTSNPNLYWYRQAAGRGLQLLFYSVGIGQISSEVPQNLSASRPQDRQFILSSKKLLLSDSGFYLCAWSVLADSEQYFGPGTRLTVT.

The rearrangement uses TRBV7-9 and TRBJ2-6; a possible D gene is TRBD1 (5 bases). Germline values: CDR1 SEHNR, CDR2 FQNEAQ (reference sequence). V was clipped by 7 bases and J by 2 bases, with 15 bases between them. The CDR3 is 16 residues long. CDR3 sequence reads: CASTTLAGTGANVLTF. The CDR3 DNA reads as TGTGCCAGCACCACCCTCGCAGGGACTGGGGCCAACGTCCTGACTTTC.

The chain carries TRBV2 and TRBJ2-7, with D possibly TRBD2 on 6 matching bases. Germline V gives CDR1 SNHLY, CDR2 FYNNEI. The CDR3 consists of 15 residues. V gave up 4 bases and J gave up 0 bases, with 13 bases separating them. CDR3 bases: TGTGCCAGCAGTGCAACTAGCCGCAGCTCCTACGAGCAGTACGTC. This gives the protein CASSATSRSSYEQYV.